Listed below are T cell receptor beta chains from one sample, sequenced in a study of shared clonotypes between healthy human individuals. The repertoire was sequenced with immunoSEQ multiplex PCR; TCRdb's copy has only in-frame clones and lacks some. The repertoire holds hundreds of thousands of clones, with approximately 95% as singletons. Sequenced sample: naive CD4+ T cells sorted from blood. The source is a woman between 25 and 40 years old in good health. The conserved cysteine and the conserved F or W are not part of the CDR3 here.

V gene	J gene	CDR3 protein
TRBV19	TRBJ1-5	ASKWTGASNQPQH
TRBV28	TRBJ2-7	ASSLNYEQY
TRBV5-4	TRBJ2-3	ASSRDFHTQY
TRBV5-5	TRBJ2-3	ASSLGRVGDTQY
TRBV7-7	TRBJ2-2	ASSLSTETNTGELF
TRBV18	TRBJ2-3	ASSPRPAGSSDTQY
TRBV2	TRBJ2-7	AGRDLNYEQY
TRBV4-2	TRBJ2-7	ASSMAGTASYEQY
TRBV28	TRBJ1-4	ATSRNEKLF
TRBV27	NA	ASSFRLAVEYEQY
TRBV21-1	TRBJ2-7	ASSKWGLAGLGPPYEQY
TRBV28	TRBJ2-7	ASRLSVYEQY
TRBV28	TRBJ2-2	ASRLSLLGRAVDGELF
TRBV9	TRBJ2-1	ASSTGQATNEQF
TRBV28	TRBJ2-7	ASSQREMGEQY
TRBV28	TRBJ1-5	ASSYSNQPQH
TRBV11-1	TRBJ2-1	ASRSREFYNEQF
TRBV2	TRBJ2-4	ASSERDSGIQY
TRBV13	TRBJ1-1	ASSLGQVFRYTEAF
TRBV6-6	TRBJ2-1	ASSRGTSGTDEQF
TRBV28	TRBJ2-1	ASSFLAGSYNEQF
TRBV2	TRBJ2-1	ASSARTSGLGNEQF
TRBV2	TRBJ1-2	ASSEGRETPGYT